This TCR beta chain appears in the sequencing data of a study of T-cell reconstitution after alpha-beta-depleted transplantation in children. Preparation of the TCRbeta library was carried out with unique molecular identifiers. From the PCR reads, TCRdb called clonotypes with MiXCR, one entry per CDR3 protein. The data hold under 450,000 distinct CDR3 sequences, with more than 10% observed a single time. Only a few counts were recorded for this clonotype. Sequencing was performed on PBMCs, taken from the stem cell graft. This TCR was sampled from a human donor who donated a stem cell graft to a child with Fanconi anemia.

The CDR3 DNA sequence: TGTGCCAGCAGAACCGGACAGTCCTCCTATGGCTACACCTTC. Protein: CASRTGQSSYGYTF. The chain recombines TRBV6-1 with TRBJ1-2; tentatively, D is TRBD1 (6 bases). V lost 6 bases and J 4 bases, leaving 15 bases between the germline ends. The CDR3 contains 14 residues. Germline CDR1 reads MNHNS; CDR2 reads SASEGT.